The 14 T cell receptor beta chains below were found in one sample sequenced in a study of T cell repertoires in aging, cancer and after chemotherapy. Multiplex touch-down PCR with TRB-A/B primers amplified rearranged V-D-J TRB sequences. TCRdb reprocessed the multiplex PCR reads via MiXCR and lists one record per CDR3 protein. The sample comprises 7,000 to 9,000 distinct CDR3 sequences, 32% of which are singletons, and roughly 3.3% rests with the top ten. Peripheral blood genomic DNA, not sorted cells or RNA, was the template. Specimen: blood. The receptors derive from a human donor in good health.

This clonotype has just a few counts. The rearrangement joins TRBV5-1 to TRBJ2-1; D is undetermined. This CDR3 has 15 residues. Germline-derived CDR1 and CDR2 are SGHRS and YFSETQ. V lost 0 bases and J 8 bases, leaving 15 bases between the germline ends. The CDR3 loop is CASSLADQQVYEQFF. The CDR3 nucleotides are TGCGCCAGCAGCTTGGCCGACCAGCAAGTGTATGAGCAGTTCTTC.

V gene TRBV7-6 combines with J gene TRBJ1-4; D gene uncertain. Germline V gene lookup returns CDR1 SGHVS and CDR2 FNYEAQ. The CDR3 is 12 residues long. Between the trimmed V and J ends, which lost 1 base and 7 bases, there was a span of 4 bases. The CDR3 DNA sequence: TGTGCCAGCAGCTTAGGGGGTGAAAAACTGTTTTTT. Translated: CASSLGGEKLFF.

This clonotype was observed a handful of times. The chain links TRBV20-1 to TRBJ2-1, with 14 bases lining up with TRBD2. CDR3 length equals 16 residues. In germline, CDR1 is DFQATT, CDR2 SNEGSKA (reference sequence). The V segment lost 4 bases and the J segment 5 bases; nucleotides outside the gene matches: 7. Here the CDR3 reads CSATGTSGSRNNEQFF. The CDR3 DNA reads TGCAGTGCTACAGGGACTAGCGGGAGCCGGAACAATGAGCAGTTCTTC.

V gene TRBV7-9 combines with J gene TRBJ2-4, with 9 bases lining up with TRBD1. Germline values: CDR1 SEHNR, CDR2 FQNEAQ (reference sequence). The CDR3 covers 14 residues. V gave up 3 bases and J gave up 13 bases; unmatched junction bases: 10. In nucleotides, the CDR3 is TGTGCCAGCAGCTTCAACGGACAGGGGAGTAGGCAGTACTTC. Its protein is CASSFNGQGSRQYF.

This rearrangement joins TRBV11-3 to TRBJ1-4; 9 nucleotides align to TRBD1. Germline trimming cut 5 bases from V and 4 bases from J; bases unmatched to any gene: 8. Germline V gene data show CDR1 as SGHNT and CDR2 as YENEEA. The CDR3 covers 16 residues. The CDR3 loop is CASSLNRGQGNEKLFF. The CDR3, as DNA: TGTGCCAGCAGCCTAAACAGGGGGCAGGGTAATGAAAAACTGTTTTTT.

This clonotype showed up just a few times. This chain uses TRBV6-5 with TRBJ2-5; D perhaps matches TRBD1 (6 bases). Germline V gene lookup returns CDR1 MNHEY and CDR2 SVGAGI. V was trimmed by 5 bases and J by 4 bases, leaving 17 bases between them. The CDR3 spans 15 residues. CDR3 protein: CASSTPGVVGETQYF. The CDR3 DNA is TGTGCCAGCAGTACTCCAGGGGTTGTTGGAGAGACCCAGTACTTC.

This chain uses TRBV6-1 with TRBJ2-5; weak D call: TRBD2 (5 bases). Germline V gives CDR1 MNHNS, CDR2 SASEGT. This CDR3 spans 14 amino acids. Trimming shortened V by 4 bases and J by 2 bases, and 11 bases separated the two germline ends. This CDR3 is CASSVYRGQETQYF. DNA of the CDR3: TGTGCCAGCAGTGTTTACCGGGGACAAGAGACCCAGTACTTC.

This clonotype turned up a few times. This rearrangement joins TRBV7-2 to TRBJ2-5; 9 bases match TRBD2. The CDR3 contains 15 residues. Germline V gene lookup returns CDR1 SGHTA and CDR2 FQGNSA. The J segment lost 5 bases and the V segment lost 0 bases, leaving 4 bases of the junction unmatched. This CDR3 is CASSLAGLAYETQYF. In nucleotides, the CDR3 is TGTGCCAGCAGCTTAGCGGGACTAGCATATGAGACCCAGTACTTC.

V and J are TRBV19 and TRBJ2-5; 11 bases line up with TRBD2. Germline CDR1 is LNHDA and CDR2 is SQIVND (reference sequence). J gave up 4 bases and V 3 bases, and 4 bases lay outside the gene matches. The CDR3 runs to 15 residues. The CDR3 coding sequence is TGTGCCAGTAGTATGGTGACTAGCGGGACAGAGACCCAGTACTTC. Translated: CASSMVTSGTETQYF.

This clonotype has just a few counts. This rearrangement joins TRBV19 to TRBJ2-1; TRBD2 matches at 7 bases. V lost 3 bases, J lost 6 bases, and 5 bases stayed unmatched. The CDR3 sequence is 14 residues long. The germline CDR1 and CDR2 sequences are LNHDA and SQIVND (reference sequence). The CDR3 sequence: CASSMGRDRNEQFF. The CDR3 DNA is TGTGCCAGTAGTATGGGGAGGGACCGCAATGAGCAGTTCTTC.

This clonotype was found a few times. The chain links TRBV20-1 to TRBJ2-1; 9 bases are shared with TRBD1. The CDR3 is 13 amino acids. Trimming took 6 bases from V and 6 from J; bases not matched to a gene: 6. Germline lookup yields CDR1 DFQATT and CDR2 SNEGSKA (reference sequence). The CDR3 protein is CSAPRDRANEQFF. Here the CDR3 DNA reads TGCAGTGCCCCCCGGGACAGGGCCAATGAGCAGTTCTTC.

The rearrangement links TRBV10-3 to TRBJ1-4; D is undetermined. Germline assignment: CDR1 ENHRY and CDR2 SYGVKD. V was shortened by 0 bases and J by 3 bases, with 20 bases between the two germline ends. The CDR3 totals 19 residues. CDR3 amino acids: CAISESKVGVMGANEKLFF. The CDR3 region has the DNA TGTGCCATCAGTGAGTCGAAAGTCGGGGTAATGGGAGCTAATGAAAAACTGTTTTTT.

The J gene is TRBJ2-7, the V gene TRBV4-3; D is undetermined. The germline CDR1 and CDR2 sequences are LGHNA and YSLEER. V was pared by 0 bases and J by 3 bases, with 12 bases between. CDR3 length equals 15 residues. In nucleotides, the CDR3 is TGCGCCAGCAGCCAAGATTTGAATACTAACTACGAGCAGTACTTC. Its protein product is CASSQDLNTNYEQYF.

This chain connects TRBV12-3 or TRBV12-4 to TRBJ1-4; 8 bases align to TRBD1. With 6 bases clipped from V and 2 bases from J, the junction kept 5 bases outside the gene matches. The CDR3 covers 15 residues. CDR3 coding DNA: TGTGCCAGCAGAGCCCAGGGGGCGACTAATGAAAAACTGTTTTTT. Translating it yields CASRAQGATNEKLFF.